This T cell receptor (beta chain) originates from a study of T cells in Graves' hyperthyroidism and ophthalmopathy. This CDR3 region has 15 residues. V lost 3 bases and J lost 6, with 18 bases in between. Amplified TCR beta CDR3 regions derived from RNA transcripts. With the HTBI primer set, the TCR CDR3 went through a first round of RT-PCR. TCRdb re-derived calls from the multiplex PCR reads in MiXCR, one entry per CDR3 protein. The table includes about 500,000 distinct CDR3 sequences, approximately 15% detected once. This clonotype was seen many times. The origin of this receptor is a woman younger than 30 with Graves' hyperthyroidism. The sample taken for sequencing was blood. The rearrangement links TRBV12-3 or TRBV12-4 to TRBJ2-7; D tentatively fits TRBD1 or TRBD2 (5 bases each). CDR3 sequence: CASSFGARRAPEQYF. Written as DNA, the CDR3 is TGTGCCAGCAGTTTCGGGGCCAGGCGGGCCCCCGAGCAGTACTTC.